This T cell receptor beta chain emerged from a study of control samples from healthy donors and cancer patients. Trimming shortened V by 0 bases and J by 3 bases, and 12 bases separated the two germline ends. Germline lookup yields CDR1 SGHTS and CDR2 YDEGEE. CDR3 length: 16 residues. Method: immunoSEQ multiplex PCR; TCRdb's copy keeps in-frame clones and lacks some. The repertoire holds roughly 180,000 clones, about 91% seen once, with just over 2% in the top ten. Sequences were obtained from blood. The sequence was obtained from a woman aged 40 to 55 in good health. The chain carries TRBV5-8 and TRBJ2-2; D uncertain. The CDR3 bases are TGTGCCAGCAGCTTGGCCTATGGTCAGCACACCGGGGAGCTGTTTTTT. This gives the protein CASSLAYGQHTGELFF.